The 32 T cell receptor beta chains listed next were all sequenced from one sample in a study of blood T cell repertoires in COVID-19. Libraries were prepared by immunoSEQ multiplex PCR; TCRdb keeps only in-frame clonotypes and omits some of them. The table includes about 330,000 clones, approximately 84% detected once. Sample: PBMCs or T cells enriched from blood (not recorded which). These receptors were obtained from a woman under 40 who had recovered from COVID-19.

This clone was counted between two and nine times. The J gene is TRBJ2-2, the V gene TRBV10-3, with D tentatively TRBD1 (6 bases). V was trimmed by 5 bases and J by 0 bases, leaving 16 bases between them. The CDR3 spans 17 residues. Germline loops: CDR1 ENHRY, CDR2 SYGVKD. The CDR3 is CAISLTGDTANTGELFF. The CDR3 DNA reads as TGTGCCATCAGTTTAACCGGGGACACCGCGAACACCGGGGAGCTGTTTTTT.

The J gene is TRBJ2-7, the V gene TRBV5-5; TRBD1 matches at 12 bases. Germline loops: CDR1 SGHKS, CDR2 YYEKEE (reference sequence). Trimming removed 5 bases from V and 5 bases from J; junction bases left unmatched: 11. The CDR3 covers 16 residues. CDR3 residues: CASRSAGTGGINEQYF. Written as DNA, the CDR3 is TGTGCCAGCAGGTCGGCCGGGACAGGGGGCATCAACGAGCAGTACTTC.

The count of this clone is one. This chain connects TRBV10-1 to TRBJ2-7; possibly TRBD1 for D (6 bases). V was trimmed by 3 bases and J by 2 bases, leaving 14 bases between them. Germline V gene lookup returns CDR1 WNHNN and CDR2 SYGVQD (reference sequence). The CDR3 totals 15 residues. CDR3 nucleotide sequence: TGCGCCAGCAGTGAAGGGCGACAGGCCCCCTACGAGCAGTACTTC. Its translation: CASSEGRQAPYEQYF.

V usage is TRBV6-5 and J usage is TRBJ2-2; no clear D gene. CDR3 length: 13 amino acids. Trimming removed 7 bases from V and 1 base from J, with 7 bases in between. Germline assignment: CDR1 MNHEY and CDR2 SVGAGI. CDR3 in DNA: TGTGCCAGCACCCGACTGAACACCGGGGAGCTGTTTTTT. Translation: CASTRLNTGELFF.

The CDR3 DNA sequence: TGCGCCAGCAGTGATTTGCCAGGGATGGGGGGGCGAAGGATTAACGGCTACACCTTC. Protein sequence: CASSDLPGMGGRRINGYTF. The V gene is TRBV10-1, the J gene TRBJ1-2; D perhaps matches TRBD1 (6 bases). The V end was cut by 3 bases, the J end by 8 bases, with 31 bases between. The germline V gene has CDR1 WNHNN and CDR2 SYGVQD (reference sequence). The CDR3 totals 19 residues.

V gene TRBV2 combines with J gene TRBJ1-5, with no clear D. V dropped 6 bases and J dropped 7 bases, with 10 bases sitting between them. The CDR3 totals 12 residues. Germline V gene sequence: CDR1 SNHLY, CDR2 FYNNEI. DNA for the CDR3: TGTGCCAGCAGGCTCTCAACACAGCCCCAGCATTTT. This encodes CASRLSTQPQHF.

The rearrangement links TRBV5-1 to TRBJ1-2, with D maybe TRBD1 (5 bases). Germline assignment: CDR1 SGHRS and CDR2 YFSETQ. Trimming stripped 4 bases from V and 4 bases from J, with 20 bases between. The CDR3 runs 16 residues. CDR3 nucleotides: TGCGCCAGCAGCGATATCCCCCCCGCAGGGCTCTATGGCTACACCTTC. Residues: CASSDIPPAGLYGYTF. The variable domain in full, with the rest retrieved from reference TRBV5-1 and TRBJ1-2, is KAGVTQTPRYLIKTRGQQVTLSCSPISGHRSVSWYQQTPGQGLQFLFEYFSETQRNKGNFPGRFSGRQFSNSRSEMNVSTLELGDSALYLCASSDIPPAGLYGYTFGSGTRLTVV.

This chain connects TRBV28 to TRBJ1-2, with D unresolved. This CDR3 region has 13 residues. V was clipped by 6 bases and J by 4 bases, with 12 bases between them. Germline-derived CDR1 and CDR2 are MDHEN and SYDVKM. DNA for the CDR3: TGTGCCAGCAGGCGTGAGAGTCTCTATGGCTACACCTTC. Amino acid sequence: CASRRESLYGYTF.

For the CDR3, the DNA is TGTGCCAGCAGCTGGGGGTTAGCGGGGGGCCAAGAGACCCAGTACTTC. Translation gives CASSWGLAGGQETQYF. The genes are TRBV3-1 (or the pseudogene TRBV3-2) and TRBJ2-5; TRBD2 matches at 10 bases. V shed 5 bases, J shed 1 base, and the junction held 7 bases outside the gene matches. The CDR3 covers 16 residues. The V gene's germline CDR1 is LGHDT and CDR2 YNNKEL (reference sequence).

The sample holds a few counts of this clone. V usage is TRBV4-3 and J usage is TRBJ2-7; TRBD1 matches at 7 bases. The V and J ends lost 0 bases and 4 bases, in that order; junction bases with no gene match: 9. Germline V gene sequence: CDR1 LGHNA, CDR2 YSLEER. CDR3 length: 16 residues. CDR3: CASSQETETGDYEQYF. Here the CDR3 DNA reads TGCGCCAGCAGCCAAGAGACGGAAACAGGGGATTACGAGCAGTACTTC.

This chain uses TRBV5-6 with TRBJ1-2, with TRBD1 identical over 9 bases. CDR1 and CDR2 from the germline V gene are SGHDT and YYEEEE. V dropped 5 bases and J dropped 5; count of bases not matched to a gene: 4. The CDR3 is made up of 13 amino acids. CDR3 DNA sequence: TGTGCCAGCAGGTTACAGGGGGCGTATGGCTACACCTTC. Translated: CASRLQGAYGYTF. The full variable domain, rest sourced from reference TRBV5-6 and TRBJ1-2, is DAGVTQSPTHLIKTRGQQVTLRCSPKSGHDTVSWYQQALGQGPQFIFQYYEEEERQRGNFPDRFSGHQFPNYSSELNVNALLLGDSALYLCASRLQGAYGYTFGSGTRLTVV.

The CDR3 bases are TGTGCCAGCACACGGACTAGCGGGGAAGAGACCCAGTACTTC. It encodes CASTRTSGEETQYF. This chain links TRBV18 with TRBJ2-5; TRBD2 aligns across 12 bases. The CDR3 extends over 14 amino acids. Germline trimming cut 8 bases from V and 3 bases from J; bases unmatched to any gene: 4. CDR1 is KGHSH, CDR2 LQKENI, per germline.

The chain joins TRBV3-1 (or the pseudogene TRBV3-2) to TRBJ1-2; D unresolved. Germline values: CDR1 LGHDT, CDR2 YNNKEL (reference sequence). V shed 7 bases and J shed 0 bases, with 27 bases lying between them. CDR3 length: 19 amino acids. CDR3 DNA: TGTGCCAGCACCCCACGCTGGGCGGGCGACCCCAATACTAACTATGGCTACACCTTC. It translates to CASTPRWAGDPNTNYGYTF.

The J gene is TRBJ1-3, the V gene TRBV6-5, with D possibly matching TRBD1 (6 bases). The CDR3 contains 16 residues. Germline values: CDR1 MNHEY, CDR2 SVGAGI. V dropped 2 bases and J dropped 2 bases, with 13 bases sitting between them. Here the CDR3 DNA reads TGTGCCAGCAGTTACCAGGCAGGGGAAGCTGGAAACACCATATATTTT. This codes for CASSYQAGEAGNTIYF.

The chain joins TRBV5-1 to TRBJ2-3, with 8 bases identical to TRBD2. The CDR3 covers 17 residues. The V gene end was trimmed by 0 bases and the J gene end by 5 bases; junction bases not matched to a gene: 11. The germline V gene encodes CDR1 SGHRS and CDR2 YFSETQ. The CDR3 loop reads CASSLGPGGARGDTQYF. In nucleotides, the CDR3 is TGCGCCAGCAGCTTGGGTCCCGGGGGGGCTCGGGGAGATACGCAGTATTTT. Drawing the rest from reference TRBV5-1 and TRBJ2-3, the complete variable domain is KAGVTQTPRYLIKTRGQQVTLSCSPISGHRSVSWYQQTPGQGLQFLFEYFSETQRNKGNFPGRFSGRQFSNSRSEMNVSTLELGDSALYLCASSLGPGGARGDTQYFGPGTRLTVL.

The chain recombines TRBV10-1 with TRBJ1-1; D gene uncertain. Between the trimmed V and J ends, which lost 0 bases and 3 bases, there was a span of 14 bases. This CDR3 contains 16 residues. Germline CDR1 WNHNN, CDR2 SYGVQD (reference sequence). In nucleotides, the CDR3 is TGCGCCAGCAGTGAGTCGATCACCATAGGAGACACTGAAGCTTTCTTT. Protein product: CASSESITIGDTEAFF.

CDR3 DNA sequence: TGTGCCAGCAGCTTATATTCGTCGGGGACAGGGCCTGCCGGGGAGCTGTTTTTT. It encodes CASSLYSSGTGPAGELFF. The chain is built from TRBV7-2 and TRBJ2-2; 9 bases are shared with TRBD1. Germline CDR1 is SGHTA and CDR2 is FQGNSA. With 2 bases clipped from V and 6 bases from J, the junction kept 13 bases outside the gene matches. CDR3 length equals 18 residues.

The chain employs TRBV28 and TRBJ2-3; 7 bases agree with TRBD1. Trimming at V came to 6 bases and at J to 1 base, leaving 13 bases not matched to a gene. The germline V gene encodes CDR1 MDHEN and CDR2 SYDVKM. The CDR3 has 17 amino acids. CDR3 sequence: CASSRQGVWGGTDTQYF. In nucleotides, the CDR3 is TGTGCCAGCAGCCGTCAGGGGGTCTGGGGAGGCACAGATACGCAGTATTTT.

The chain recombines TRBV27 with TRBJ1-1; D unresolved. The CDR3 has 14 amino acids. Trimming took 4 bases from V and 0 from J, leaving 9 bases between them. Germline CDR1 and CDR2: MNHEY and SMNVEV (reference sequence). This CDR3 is CASSSKGVNTEAFF. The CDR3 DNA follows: TGTGCCAGCAGTTCCAAGGGAGTGAACACTGAAGCTTTCTTT.

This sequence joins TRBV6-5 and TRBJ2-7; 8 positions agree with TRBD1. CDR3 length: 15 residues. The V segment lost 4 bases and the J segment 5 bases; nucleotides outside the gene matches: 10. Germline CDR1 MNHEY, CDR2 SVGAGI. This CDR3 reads CASSSAGQGLHEQYF. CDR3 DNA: TGTGCCAGCAGTTCCGCCGGACAGGGTCTCCACGAGCAGTACTTC.

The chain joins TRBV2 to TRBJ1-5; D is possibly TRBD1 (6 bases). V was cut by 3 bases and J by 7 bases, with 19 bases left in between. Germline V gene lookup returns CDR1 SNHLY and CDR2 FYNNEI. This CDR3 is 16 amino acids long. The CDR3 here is CASSEGTNRAEQPQHF. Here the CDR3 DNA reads TGTGCCAGCAGTGAGGGTACAAACAGGGCGGAACAGCCCCAGCATTTT. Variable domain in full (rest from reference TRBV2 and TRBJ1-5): EPEVTQTPSHQVTQMGQEVILRCVPISNHLYFYWYRQILGQKVEFLVSFYNNEISEKSEIFDDQFSVERPDGSNFTLKIRSTKLEDSAMYFCASSEGTNRAEQPQHFGDGTRLSIL.

CDR3 in amino acids: CASSLEGGGNTIYF. For the CDR3, the DNA is TGCGCCAGCAGCTTGGAGGGAGGCGGAAACACCATATATTTT. The chain joins TRBV5-1 to TRBJ1-3; D remains ambiguous. Germline V gene sequence: CDR1 SGHRS, CDR2 YFSETQ. V was trimmed by 0 bases and J by 4 bases, leaving 8 bases between them. The CDR3 is 14 amino acids.

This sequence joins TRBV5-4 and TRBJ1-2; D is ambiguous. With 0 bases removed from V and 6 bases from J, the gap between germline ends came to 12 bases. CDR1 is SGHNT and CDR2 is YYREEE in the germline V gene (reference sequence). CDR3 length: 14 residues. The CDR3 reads CASSLVGSRDGYTF. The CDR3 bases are TGTGCCAGCAGCTTGGTCGGGTCACGGGATGGCTACACCTTC. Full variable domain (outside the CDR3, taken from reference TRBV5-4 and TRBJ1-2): ETGVTQSPTHLIKTRGQQVTLRCSSQSGHNTVSWYQQALGQGPQFIFQYYREEENGRGNFPPRFSGLQFPNYSSELNVNALELDDSALYLCASSLVGSRDGYTFGSGTRLTVV.

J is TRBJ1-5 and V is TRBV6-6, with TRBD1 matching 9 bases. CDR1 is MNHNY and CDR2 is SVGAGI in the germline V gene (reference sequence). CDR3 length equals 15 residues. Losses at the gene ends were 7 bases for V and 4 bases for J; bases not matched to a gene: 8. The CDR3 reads CASTSTGTGNQPQHF. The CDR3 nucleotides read TGTGCCAGCACCTCAACCGGGACAGGGAATCAGCCCCAGCATTTT.

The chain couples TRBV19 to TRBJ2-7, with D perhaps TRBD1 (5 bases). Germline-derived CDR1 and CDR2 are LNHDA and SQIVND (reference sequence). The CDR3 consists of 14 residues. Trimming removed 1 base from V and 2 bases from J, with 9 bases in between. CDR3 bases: TGTGCCAGTAGTATAGTCGACAGTACCTACGAGCAGTACTTC. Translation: CASSIVDSTYEQYF. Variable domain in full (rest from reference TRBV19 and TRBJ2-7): DGGITQSPKYLFRKEGQNVTLSCEQNLNHDAMYWYRQDPGQGLRLIYYSQIVNDFQKGDIAEGYSVSREKKESFPLTVTSAQKNPTAFYLCASSIVDSTYEQYFGPGTRLTVT.

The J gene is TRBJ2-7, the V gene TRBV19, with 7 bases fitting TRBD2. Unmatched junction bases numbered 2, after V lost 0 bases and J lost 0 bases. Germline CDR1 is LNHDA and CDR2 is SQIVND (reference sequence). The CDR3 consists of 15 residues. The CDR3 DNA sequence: TGTGCCAGTAGTATAGATCGGGACTACTCCTACGAGCAGTACTTC. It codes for CASSIDRDYSYEQYF.

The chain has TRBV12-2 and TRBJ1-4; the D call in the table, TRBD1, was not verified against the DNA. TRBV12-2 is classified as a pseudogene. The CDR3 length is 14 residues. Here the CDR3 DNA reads TGTGCAAGTCGCTCAGGCCCTTATGAAGAAAAACTGTTTTTT. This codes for CASRSGPYEEKLFF.

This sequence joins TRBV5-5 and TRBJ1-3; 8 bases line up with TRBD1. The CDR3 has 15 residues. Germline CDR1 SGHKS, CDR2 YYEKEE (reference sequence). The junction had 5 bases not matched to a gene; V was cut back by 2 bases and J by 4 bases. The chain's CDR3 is CASSFGQGIGNTIYF. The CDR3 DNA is TGTGCCAGCAGCTTCGGACAGGGTATAGGAAACACCATATATTTT.

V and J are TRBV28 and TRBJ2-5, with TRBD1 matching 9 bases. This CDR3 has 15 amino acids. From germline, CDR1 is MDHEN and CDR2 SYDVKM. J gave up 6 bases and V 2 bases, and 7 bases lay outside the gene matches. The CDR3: CASSLPTGGPQTQYF. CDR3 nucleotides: TGTGCCAGCAGTTTACCTACAGGGGGCCCACAGACCCAGTACTTC.

In DNA, the CDR3 is TGTGCCAGCAGCAGCCCAGGGGGCTATGGCTACACCTTC. Translation: CASSSPGGYGYTF. The chain carries TRBV11-3 and TRBJ1-2; TRBD1 matches 7 bases. In germline, CDR1 is SGHNT, CDR2 YENEEA. J gave up 4 bases and V 5 bases, and 4 bases lay outside the gene matches. The CDR3 loop spans 13 amino acids.

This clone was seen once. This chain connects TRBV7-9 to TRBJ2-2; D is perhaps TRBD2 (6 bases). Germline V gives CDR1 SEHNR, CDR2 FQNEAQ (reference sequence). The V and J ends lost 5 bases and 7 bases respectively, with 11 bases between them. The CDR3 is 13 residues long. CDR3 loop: CASSTEGVGELFF. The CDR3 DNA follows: TGTGCCAGCAGCACGGAGGGTGTCGGGGAGCTGTTTTTT.

The CDR3 region has the DNA TGTGCCAGCAGCTTAGCTGTAGGGGGCTGGCAGCCCCAGCATTTT. Translated, it gives CASSLAVGGWQPQHF. The chain is built from TRBV7-2 and TRBJ1-5; 7 bases are shared with TRBD1. This CDR3 has 15 residues. After removal of 0 bases from V and 7 bases from J, the junction contained 6 bases not matched to a gene. Germline V gene sequence: CDR1 SGHTA, CDR2 FQGNSA.